Reported below is one TCR beta chain. This sample was taken from a study of blood T cell repertoires in COVID-19. Profiled with immunoSEQ multiplex PCR; TCRdb holds only in-frame clones, not every one. In the table there are 300,000 to 450,000 clones, around 85% of which are singletons. Sample: peripheral blood. The sequence was obtained from a woman younger than 30 with acute or convalescent COVID-19.

The CDR3 coding sequence is TGTGCCACCTCAACAACGGGAGAGACCCAGTACTTC. Residues: CATSTTGETQYF. The chain links TRBV14 to TRBJ2-5, with D unresolved. CDR1 and CDR2 from the germline V gene are SGHDN and FVKESK. Trimming took 10 bases from V and 4 from J, leaving 13 bases between them. The CDR3 has 12 residues.